The 19 T cell receptor beta chains presented below share a single source sample, sequenced in a study of T cells in Graves' hyperthyroidism and ophthalmopathy. RNA transcripts served as the template for amplifying TCR beta CDR3 regions. An initial round of RT-PCR targeting the TCR CDR3 relied on the HTBI primer set. Each CDR3 protein gets one entry after TCRdb re-called the multiplex PCR reads with MiXCR. The sample has some 510,000 distinct CDR3 sequences, approximately 44% seen once. The specimen was peripheral blood or thyroid tissue (not recorded which). The receptors stem from a woman in her late teens or twenties with Graves' hyperthyroidism.

Remarks on this clonotype: The junction shows a germline mismatch at one end, possibly a read error. The chain joins TRBV5-1 to TRBJ2-5; no clear D gene. The germline V gene encodes CDR1 SGHRS and CDR2 YFSETQ. The CDR3 sequence is 12 residues long. This CDR3 reads CASSLDQDTQYF. DNA of the CDR3: TGCGCCAGCAGCTTAGATCAAGACACCCAGTACTTC.

This chain joins TRBV20-1 and TRBJ2-5; no reliable D call. The V gene lost 3 bases and the J gene lost 5 bases, with 10 bases spanning the gap. CDR1 is DFQATT, CDR2 SNEGSKA, per germline (reference sequence). The CDR3 loop spans 12 amino acids. CDR3 coding DNA: TGCAGTGCTAGGCATTCGCCGGAGACCCAGTACTTC. Protein: CSARHSPETQYF.

The V call is TRBV5-1, the J call TRBJ1-4; no clear D gene. V was shortened by 0 bases and J by 0 bases, with 9 bases between the two germline ends. Germline CDR1 reads SGHRS; CDR2 reads YFSETQ. This CDR3 is 16 amino acids long. CDR3 nucleotide sequence: TGCGCCAGCAGCTTGGGTCACTCCTCAACTAATGAAAAACTGTTTTTT. Translated: CASSLGHSSTNEKLFF.

The J gene is TRBJ1-6, the V gene TRBV2, with 7 positions matching TRBD1. Trimming took 6 bases from V and 10 from J; bases not matched to a gene: 3. The germline CDR1 and CDR2 sequences are SNHLY and FYNNEI. This CDR3 region has 12 residues. CDR3 loop: CASRTGSSPLHF. The DNA for the CDR3 is TGTGCCAGCAGGACAGGGAGCTCACCCCTCCACTTT.

The chain links TRBV20-1 to TRBJ2-5; weak D call: TRBD1 (5 bases). The V end was cut by 0 bases, the J end by 5 bases, with 19 bases between. Germline V lookup: CDR1 DFQATT, CDR2 SNEGSKA (reference sequence). The CDR3 covers 16 residues. Written as DNA, the CDR3 is TGCAGTGCTAGAGACCCATTAAAGACAGTTGCGGAGACCCAGTACTTC. Residues: CSARDPLKTVAETQYF.

There are many counts of this clonotype. V gene TRBV6-4 combines with J gene TRBJ2-2; D remains unclear. Per the germline V gene, CDR1 is MRHNA and CDR2 is SNTAGT. The CDR3 has 12 residues. V was pared by 4 bases and J by 8 bases, with 8 bases between. The chain's CDR3 is CASSASTGELFF. In DNA form, the CDR3 reads TGTGCCAGCAGTGCCTCGACGGGGGAGCTGTTTTTT.

The J gene is TRBJ2-5, the V gene TRBV7-2; D unclear. Germline V CDR1 and CDR2: SGHTA, FQGNSA. The CDR3 contains 12 residues. V was trimmed by 5 bases and J by 5 bases, leaving 9 bases between them. For the CDR3, the DNA is TGTGCCAGCAGCCAAGTATTGGAGACCCAGTACTTC. Translated, it gives CASSQVLETQYF.

As regards this clonotype: This sequence may be a read error, since a much larger clone differs from it by one base. The chain has TRBV7-8 and TRBJ2-5; 8 nucleotides line up with TRBD1. Germline CDR1 and CDR2: SGHVS and FQNEAQ. This CDR3 region has 14 residues. Written as DNA, the CDR3 is TGTGCCAGCAGCTTAGGGACAGGGAGAGAGACCCAGCACTTC. Its translation: CASSLGTGRETQHF.

The rearrangement links TRBV15 to TRBJ2-7; D remains unclear. CDR3 size: 14 residues. Between the trimmed V and J ends, which lost 1 base and 2 bases, there was a span of 9 bases. Germline CDR1 is LNHNV and CDR2 is YYDKDF (reference sequence). The CDR3: CATSRVDGTYEQYF. Here the CDR3 DNA reads TGTGCCACCAGCAGAGTGGACGGTACCTACGAGCAGTACTTC. The full variable domain, its missing parts supplied by reference TRBV15 and TRBJ2-7, is DAMVIQNPRYQVTQFGKPVTLSCSQTLNHNVMYWYQQKSSQAPKLLFHYYDKDFNNEADTPDNFQSRRPNTSFCFLDIRSPGLGDTAMYLCATSRVDGTYEQYFGPGTRLTVT.

This clonotype has just a few counts. The V call is TRBV24-1, the J call TRBJ2-7; TRBD1 matches 8 bases. The germline V gene has CDR1 KGHDR and CDR2 SFDVKD. The length of the CDR3 is 18 residues. V was pared by 7 bases and J by 6 bases, with 22 bases of the junction left unmatched. The CDR3 sequence is CATSQTNPRGQGSGEQYF. Written as DNA, the CDR3 is TGTGCCACCAGCCAAACAAACCCCCGCGGACAGGGATCGGGCGAGCAGTACTTC.

This clonotype was detected only a few times. The chain joins TRBV2 to TRBJ2-7; D gene ambiguous. CDR1 and CDR2 (germline): SNHLY, FYNNEI. Trimming pared 5 bases from V and 6 bases from J, leaving 17 bases between. This CDR3 has 14 residues. Written as DNA, the CDR3 is TGTGCCAGCAGTTACTCGCACGACGGCCCCGAGCAGTACTTC. It codes for CASSYSHDGPEQYF.

Concerning this clonotype itself: Given a much more abundant clone one base away, this may be a read error. This rearrangement joins TRBV9 to TRBJ1-4; D unclear. This CDR3 comprises 14 residues. The V gene's germline CDR1 is SGDLS and CDR2 YYNGEE. Trimming removed 4 bases from V and 4 bases from J, with 11 bases in between. The CDR3 region has the DNA TGTGCCAGCAGCCCGAACAGCCTTAATGAAAAACTGTTTTTT. Translating gives CASSPNSLNEKLFF. The whole variable domain, remainder taken from reference TRBV9 and TRBJ1-4, is DSGVTQTPKHLITATGQRVTLRCSPRSGDLSVYWYQQSLDQGLQFLIQYYNGEERAKGNILERFSAQQFPDLHSELNLSSLELGDSALYFCASSPNSLNEKLFFGSGTQLSVL.

This clonotype was seen many times. This sequence joins TRBV24-1 and TRBJ1-5; D remains ambiguous. Trimming pared 6 bases from V and 3 bases from J, leaving 14 bases between. CDR3 length equals 15 residues. Germline-derived CDR1 and CDR2 are KGHDR and SFDVKD. CDR3 in amino acids: CATSPSGPDNQPQHF. DNA of the CDR3: TGTGCCACCAGTCCCTCGGGTCCTGACAATCAGCCCCAGCATTTT.

This rearrangement joins TRBV7-3 to TRBJ1-5; possible D gene TRBD1, 5 bases. CDR1 is SGHTA, CDR2 FQGTGA, per germline. This CDR3 spans 16 amino acids. Trimming left V 2 bases short and J 5 bases short, with 16 bases between. Written as DNA, the CDR3 is TGTGCCAGCAGCTTAGAAGTGACAGCCAGTGATCAGCCCCAGCATTTT. Translation gives CASSLEVTASDQPQHF.

This chain links TRBV19 with TRBJ1-3; D not certain. Germline CDR1 LNHDA, CDR2 SQIVND (reference sequence). The CDR3 runs to 14 residues. With 4 bases removed from V and 0 bases from J, the gap between germline ends came to 7 bases. In DNA form, the CDR3 reads TGTGCCAGTAGTAATTACGACTCTGGAAACACCATATATTTT. Translated, it gives CASSNYDSGNTIYF. Full variable domain (rest looked up from reference TRBV19 and TRBJ1-3): DGGITQSPKYLFRKEGQNVTLSCEQNLNHDAMYWYRQDPGQGLRLIYYSQIVNDFQKGDIAEGYSVSREKKESFPLTVTSAQKNPTAFYLCASSNYDSGNTIYFGEGSWLTVV.

The V gene is TRBV7-9, the J gene TRBJ1-6, with D tentatively TRBD1 (5 bases). This CDR3 contains 14 residues. Trimming stripped 6 bases from V and 1 base from J, with 7 bases between. The germline V gene encodes CDR1 SEHNR and CDR2 FQNEAQ (reference sequence). The CDR3 sequence: CASRQGSYNSPLHF. The CDR3 DNA reads as TGTGCCAGCAGGCAGGGTTCCTATAATTCACCCCTCCACTTT.

The table lists this clonotype with many counts. The J gene is TRBJ1-5, the V gene TRBV10-3; D remains ambiguous. The CDR3 is made up of 14 amino acids. Per germline, CDR1 ENHRY and CDR2 SYGVKD. Trimming removed 0 bases at V and 5 bases at J, with 8 bases between. CDR3 in DNA: TGTGCCATCAGTGAGTCGAAGCGTGATCAGCCCCAGCATTTT. The encoded protein is CAISESKRDQPQHF.

This clonotype was recorded many times. This chain links TRBV5-1 with TRBJ1-2; TRBD1 agrees at 8 bases. This CDR3 spans 15 amino acids. The germline V gene encodes CDR1 SGHRS and CDR2 YFSETQ. V trimming: 3 bases; J trimming: 3 bases; junction bases outside the gene matches: 7. The CDR3 nucleotides read TGCGCCAGCAGCTACCCAGGGGGCGTTGACTATGGCTACACCTTC. Its protein is CASSYPGGVDYGYTF.

This chain joins TRBV9 and TRBJ1-2, with D unresolved. Per germline, CDR1 SGDLS and CDR2 YYNGEE. V shed 5 bases and J shed 5 bases, with 25 bases lying between them. The CDR3 runs to 17 residues. CDR3 nucleotides: TGTGCCAGCAGTTTGAATATTGCGGTCGTTGACGAGTATGGCTACACCTTC. Amino acids: CASSLNIAVVDEYGYTF.